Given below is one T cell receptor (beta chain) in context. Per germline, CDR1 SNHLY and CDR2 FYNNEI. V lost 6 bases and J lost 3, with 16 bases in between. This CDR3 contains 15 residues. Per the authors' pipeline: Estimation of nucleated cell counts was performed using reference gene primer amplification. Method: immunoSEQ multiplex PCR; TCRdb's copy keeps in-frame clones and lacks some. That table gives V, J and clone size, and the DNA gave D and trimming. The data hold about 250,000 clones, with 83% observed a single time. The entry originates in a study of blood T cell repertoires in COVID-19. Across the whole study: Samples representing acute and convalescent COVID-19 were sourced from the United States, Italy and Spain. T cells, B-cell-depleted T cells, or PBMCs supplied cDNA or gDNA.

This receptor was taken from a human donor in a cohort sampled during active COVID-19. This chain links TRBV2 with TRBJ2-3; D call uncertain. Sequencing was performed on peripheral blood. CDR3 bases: TGTGCCAGCAGCGAATCCCCTCACTTAACAGATACGCAGTATTTT. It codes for CASSESPHLTDTQYF. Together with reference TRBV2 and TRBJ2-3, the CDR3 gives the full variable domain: EPEVTQTPSHQVTQMGQEVILRCVPISNHLYFYWYRQILGQKVEFLVSFYNNEISEKSEIFDDQFSVERPDGSNFTLKIRSTKLEDSAMYFCASSESPHLTDTQYFGPGTRLTVL.